This T cell receptor beta chain was obtained from a study of identical twins. About this clonotype itself: At one end the junction does not follow the germline gene, possibly because of a read error.

The CDR3 is 15 residues long. CDR1 SGHRS and CDR2 YFSETQ come from the germline V gene. TCRdb fed the 5' RACE reads into MiXCR, producing one record per CDR3 protein. The sample contains around 1.7 million distinct CDR3 sequences, less than 35% of which appear only once. The sequence derives from a newborn girl in good health. The chain has TRBV5-1 and TRBJ2-7; 8 positions match TRBD1. The material sequenced was cord blood. The CDR3 DNA is TGCGCCGGCAGCAACCGGGACAGGACCTCCTACGAGCAGTACTTC. This translates into CAGSNRDRTSYEQYF.